This T cell receptor beta chain was identified during a study of low-dose radiotherapy and immunotherapy resistance in tumors. The wider study: Radiation delivery to Cohort 1 consisted of 0.5 Gy per fraction every 2 weeks, summing to 6.5 Gy. Fractions of 1 Gy went to Cohort 2 every two weeks, for 13 Gy over 26 weeks. With cycle 1 day 1 as the start, patients took oral aspirin 300 mg daily for four cycles.

Concerning this clonotype itself: No DNA is shown, since the ends of the CDR3 on it are uncertain; the CDR3 is the one TCRdb lists.

First-strand cDNA used TRAV- and TRBV-specific primers, covering alpha and beta chains. A roughly 20-cycle PCR with a constant-region primer and V-primer adapter amplified TCRs. TCRdb reprocessed the reads via MiXCR and lists one record per CDR3 protein. Of under 90,000 distinct CDR3 sequences detected, around 31% appear once; the ten largest clones hold roughly 10%. Inclusive of both ends, the CDR3 amounts to 16 amino acids. Specified time point: before trial treatment. Donors were dosed with nivolumab and ipilimumab; they also received aspirin, low-dose cyclophosphamide and low-dose radiotherapy. The sequencing here drew on PBMCs, taken before treatment. The V gene is TRBV12-3 or TRBV12-4, the J gene TRBJ2-2; the DNA was not compared with TRBD1, the D call given in the table. The receptor comes from a female donor with ovarian cancer. This CDR3 is CASSLLQTGTGELFFF.